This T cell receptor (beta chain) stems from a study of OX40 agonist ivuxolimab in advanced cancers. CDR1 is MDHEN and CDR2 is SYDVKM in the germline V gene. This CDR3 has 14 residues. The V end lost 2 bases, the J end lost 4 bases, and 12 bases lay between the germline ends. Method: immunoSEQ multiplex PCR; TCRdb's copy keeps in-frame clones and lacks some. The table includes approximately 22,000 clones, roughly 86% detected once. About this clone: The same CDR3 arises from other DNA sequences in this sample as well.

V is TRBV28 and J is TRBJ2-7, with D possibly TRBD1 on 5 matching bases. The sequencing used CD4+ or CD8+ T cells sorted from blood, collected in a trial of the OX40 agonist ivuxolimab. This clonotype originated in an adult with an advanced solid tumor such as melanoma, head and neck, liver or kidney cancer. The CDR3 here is CASSLPGTGYEQYF. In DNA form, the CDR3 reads TGTGCCAGCAGTTTACCCGGAACAGGTTACGAGCAGTACTTC. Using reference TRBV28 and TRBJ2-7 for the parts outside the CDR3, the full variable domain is DVKVTQSSRYLVKRTGEKVFLECVQDMDHENMFWYRQDPGLGLRLIYFSYDVKMKEKGDIPEGYSVSREKKERFSLILESASTNQTSMYLCASSLPGTGYEQYFGPGTRLTVT.